This TCR beta chain was found in a study of T-cell reconstitution after alpha-beta-depleted transplantation in children. General study findings and limits: As was reported, about two months after transplant, alpha-beta T cells came from several hundred expanded graft clones. A year post-transplant, T-cell counts and diversity derived mostly from newly produced T cells. Several patients had high TCRbeta diversity at day 60; it came from surviving recipient T cells and thymic progenitors.

In germline, CDR1 is SEHNR, CDR2 FQNEAQ (reference sequence). The trim removed 1 base at V and 5 bases at J, leaving 7 bases unmatched. This CDR3 spans 16 amino acids. Using unique molecular identifiers, the investigators prepared the TCRbeta library. Each CDR3 protein gets one entry after TCRdb re-called the PCR reads with MiXCR. This sample has around 450,000 distinct CDR3 sequences, with over 40% found just once. This clonotype was picked up many times. As yet, its antigen is unknown. The starting material was PBMCs, obtained before TCRalphabeta/CD19-depleted stem cell transplant. The chain is built from TRBV7-9 and TRBJ1-4; 7 bases line up with TRBD1. The origin of this receptor is a girl aged 2 to 9 with aplastic anemia, due to receive a stem cell transplant. The CDR3 nucleotides read TGTGCCAGCAGCTTAGGGGACAGAGACCTCAATGAAAAACTGTTTTTT. This codes for CASSLGDRDLNEKLFF.